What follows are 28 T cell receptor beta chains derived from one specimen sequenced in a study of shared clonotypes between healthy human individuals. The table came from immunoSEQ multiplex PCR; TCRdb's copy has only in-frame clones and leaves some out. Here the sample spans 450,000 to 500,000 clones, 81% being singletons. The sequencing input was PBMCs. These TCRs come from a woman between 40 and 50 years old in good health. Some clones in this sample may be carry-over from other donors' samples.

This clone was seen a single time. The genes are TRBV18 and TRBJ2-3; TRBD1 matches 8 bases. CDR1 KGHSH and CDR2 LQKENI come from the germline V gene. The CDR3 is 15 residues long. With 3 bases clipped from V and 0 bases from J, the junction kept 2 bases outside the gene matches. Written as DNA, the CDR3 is TGTGCCAGCTCACCGCAGGGGGCGAGCACAGATACGCAGTATTTT. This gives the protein CASSPQGASTDTQYF.

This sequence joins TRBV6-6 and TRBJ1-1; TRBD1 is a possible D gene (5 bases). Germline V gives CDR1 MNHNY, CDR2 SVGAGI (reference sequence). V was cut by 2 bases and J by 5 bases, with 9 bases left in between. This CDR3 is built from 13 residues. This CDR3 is CASSYGGRTEAFF. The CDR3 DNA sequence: TGTGCCAGCAGTTACGGGGGAAGGACTGAAGCTTTCTTT.

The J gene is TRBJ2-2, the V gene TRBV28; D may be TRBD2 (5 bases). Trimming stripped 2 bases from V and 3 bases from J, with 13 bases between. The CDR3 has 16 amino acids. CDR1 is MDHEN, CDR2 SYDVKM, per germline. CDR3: CASSLISSGHTGELFF. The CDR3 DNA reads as TGTGCCAGCAGTTTAATTTCCAGCGGCCACACCGGGGAGCTGTTTTTT.

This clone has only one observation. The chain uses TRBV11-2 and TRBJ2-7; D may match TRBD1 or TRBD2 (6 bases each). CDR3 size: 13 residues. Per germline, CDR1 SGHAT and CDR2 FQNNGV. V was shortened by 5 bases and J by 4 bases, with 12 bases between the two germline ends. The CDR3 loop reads CASSPRGGYEQYF. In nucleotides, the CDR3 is TGTGCCAGCAGCCCGAGAGGGGGGTACGAGCAGTACTTC. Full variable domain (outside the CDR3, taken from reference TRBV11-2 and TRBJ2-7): EAGVAQSPRYKIIEKRQSVAFWCNPISGHATLYWYQQILGQGPKLLIQFQNNGVVDDSQLPKDRFSAERLKGVDSTLKIQPAKLEDSAVYLCASSPRGGYEQYFGPGTRLTVT.

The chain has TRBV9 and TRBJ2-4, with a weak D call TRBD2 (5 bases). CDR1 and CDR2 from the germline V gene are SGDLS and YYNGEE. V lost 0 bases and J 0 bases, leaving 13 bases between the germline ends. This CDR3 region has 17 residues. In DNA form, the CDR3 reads TGTGCCAGCAGCGTAGGAGGGTGGGCGGGAGCCAAAAACATTCAGTACTTC. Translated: CASSVGGWAGAKNIQYF.

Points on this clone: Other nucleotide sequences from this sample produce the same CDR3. In DNA, the CDR3 is TGTGCCAGCTCACCGACTAGCGGGTACAATGAGCAGTTCTTC. Translated, it gives CASSPTSGYNEQFF. The genes are TRBV18 and TRBJ2-1; 10 bases are shared with TRBD2. Germline CDR1 and CDR2: KGHSH and LQKENI. This CDR3 has 14 residues. The V gene end was trimmed by 3 bases and the J gene end by 4 bases; junction bases not matched to a gene: 0.

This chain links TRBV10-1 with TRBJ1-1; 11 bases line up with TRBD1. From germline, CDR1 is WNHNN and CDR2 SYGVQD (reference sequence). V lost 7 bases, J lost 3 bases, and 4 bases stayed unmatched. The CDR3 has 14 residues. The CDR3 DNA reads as TGCGCCAGCATATCGGGACAGGGGGACACTGAAGCTTTCTTT. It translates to CASISGQGDTEAFF.

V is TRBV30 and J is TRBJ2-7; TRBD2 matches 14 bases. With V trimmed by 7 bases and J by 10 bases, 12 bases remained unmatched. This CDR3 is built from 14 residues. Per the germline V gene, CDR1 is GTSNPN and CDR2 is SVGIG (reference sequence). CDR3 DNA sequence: TGTGCCTACACCTTGGGACTAGCGGGAGACCTACAGTACTTC. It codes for CAYTLGLAGDLQYF.

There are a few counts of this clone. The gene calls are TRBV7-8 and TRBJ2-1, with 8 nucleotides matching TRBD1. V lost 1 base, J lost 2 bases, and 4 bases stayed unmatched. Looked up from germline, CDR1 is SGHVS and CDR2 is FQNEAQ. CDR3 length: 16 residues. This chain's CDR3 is CASSLGAGGAYNEQFF. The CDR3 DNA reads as TGTGCCAGCAGCTTAGGGGCAGGGGGCGCCTACAATGAGCAGTTCTTC.

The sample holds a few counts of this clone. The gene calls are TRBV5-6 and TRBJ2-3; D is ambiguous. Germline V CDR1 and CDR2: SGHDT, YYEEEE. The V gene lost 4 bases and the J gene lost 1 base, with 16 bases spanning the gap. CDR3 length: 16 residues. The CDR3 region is CASSRYSLVGTDTQYF. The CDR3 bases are TGTGCCAGCAGCCGCTATAGTTTAGTGGGCACAGATACGCAGTATTTT.

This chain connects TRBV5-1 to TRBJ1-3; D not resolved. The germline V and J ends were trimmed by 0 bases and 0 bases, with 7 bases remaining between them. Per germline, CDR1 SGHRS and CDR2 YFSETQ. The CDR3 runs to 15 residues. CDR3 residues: CASSLAGSSGNTIYF. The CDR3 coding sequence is TGCGCCAGCAGCTTGGCCGGGTCCTCTGGAAACACCATATATTTT.

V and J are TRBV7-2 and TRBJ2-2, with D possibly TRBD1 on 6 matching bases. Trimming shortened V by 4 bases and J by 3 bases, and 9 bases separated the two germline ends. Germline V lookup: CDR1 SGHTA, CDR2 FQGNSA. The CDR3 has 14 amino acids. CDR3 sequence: CASSWGTYTGELFF. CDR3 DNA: TGTGCCAGCAGCTGGGGGACATACACCGGGGAGCTGTTTTTT.

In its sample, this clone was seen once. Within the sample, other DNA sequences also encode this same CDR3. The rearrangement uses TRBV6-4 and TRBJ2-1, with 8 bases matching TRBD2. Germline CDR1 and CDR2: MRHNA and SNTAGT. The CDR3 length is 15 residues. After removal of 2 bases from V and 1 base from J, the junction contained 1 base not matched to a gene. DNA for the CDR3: TGTGCCAGCAGTGACATAGCGGGGTCCTACAATGAGCAGTTCTTC. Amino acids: CASSDIAGSYNEQFF.

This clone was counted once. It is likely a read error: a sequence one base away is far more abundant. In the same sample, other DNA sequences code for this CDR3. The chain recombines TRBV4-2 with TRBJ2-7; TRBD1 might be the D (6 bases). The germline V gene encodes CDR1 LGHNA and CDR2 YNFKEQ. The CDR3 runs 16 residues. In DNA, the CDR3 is TGTGCTAGCAGCCAAGATGGGGGAGACAGGACCTACGAGCAGTACTTC. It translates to CASSQDGGDRTYEQYF.

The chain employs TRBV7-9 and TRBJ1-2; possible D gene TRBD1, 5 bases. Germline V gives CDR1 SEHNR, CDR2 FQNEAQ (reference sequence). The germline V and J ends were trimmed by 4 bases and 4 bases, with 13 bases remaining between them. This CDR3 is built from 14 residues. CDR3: CASSSFGGSYGYTF. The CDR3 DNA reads TGTGCCAGCAGCTCCTTTGGGGGGAGCTATGGCTACACCTTC.

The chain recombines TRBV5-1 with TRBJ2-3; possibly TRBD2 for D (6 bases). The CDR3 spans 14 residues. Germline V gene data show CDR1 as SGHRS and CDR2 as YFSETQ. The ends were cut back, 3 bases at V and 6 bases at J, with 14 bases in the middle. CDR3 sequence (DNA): TGCGCCAGCAGCTCGGGACTCGTCCGGGATACGCAGTATTTT. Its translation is CASSSGLVRDTQYF.

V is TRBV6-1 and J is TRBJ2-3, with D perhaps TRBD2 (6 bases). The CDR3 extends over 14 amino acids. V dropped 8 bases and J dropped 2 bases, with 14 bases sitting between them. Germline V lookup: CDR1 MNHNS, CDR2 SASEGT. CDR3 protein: CASVPGLHTDTQYF. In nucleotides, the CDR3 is TGTGCCAGCGTGCCGGGACTCCACACAGATACGCAGTATTTT.

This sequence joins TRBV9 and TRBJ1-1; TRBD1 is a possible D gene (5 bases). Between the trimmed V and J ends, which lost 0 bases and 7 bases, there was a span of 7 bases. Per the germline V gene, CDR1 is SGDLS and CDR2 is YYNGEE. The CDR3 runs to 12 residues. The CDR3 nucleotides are TGTGCCAGCAGCGTAGCAAGGGGTGAAGCTTTCTTT. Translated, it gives CASSVARGEAFF.

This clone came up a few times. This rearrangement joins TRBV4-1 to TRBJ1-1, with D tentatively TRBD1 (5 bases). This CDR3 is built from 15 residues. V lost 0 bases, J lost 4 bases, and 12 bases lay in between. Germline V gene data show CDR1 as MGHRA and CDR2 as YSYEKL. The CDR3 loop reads CASSQDNGARTEAFF. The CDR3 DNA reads TGCGCCAGCAGCCAAGATAATGGGGCGCGCACTGAAGCTTTCTTT.

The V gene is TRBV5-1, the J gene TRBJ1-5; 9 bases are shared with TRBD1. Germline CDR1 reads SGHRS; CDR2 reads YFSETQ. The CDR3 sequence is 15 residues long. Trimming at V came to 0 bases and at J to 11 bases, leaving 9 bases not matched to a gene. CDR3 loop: CASSLAPGQGRSQHF. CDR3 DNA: TGCGCCAGCAGCTTGGCCCCGGGACAGGGAAGATCCCAGCATTTT.

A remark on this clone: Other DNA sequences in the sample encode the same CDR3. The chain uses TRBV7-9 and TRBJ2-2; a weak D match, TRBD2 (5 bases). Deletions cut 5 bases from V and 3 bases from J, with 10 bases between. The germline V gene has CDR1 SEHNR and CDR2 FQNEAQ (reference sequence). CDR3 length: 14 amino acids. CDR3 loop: CASSPRGYTGELFF. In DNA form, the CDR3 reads TGTGCCAGCAGCCCACGGGGATACACCGGGGAGCTGTTTTTT.

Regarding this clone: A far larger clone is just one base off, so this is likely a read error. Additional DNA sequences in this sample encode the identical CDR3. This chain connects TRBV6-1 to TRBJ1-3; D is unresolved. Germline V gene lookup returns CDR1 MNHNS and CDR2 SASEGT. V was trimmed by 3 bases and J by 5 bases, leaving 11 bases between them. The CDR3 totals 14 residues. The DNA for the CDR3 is TGTGCCAGCAGTGAGTCAAGGGTCAGAAACACCATATATTTT. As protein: CASSESRVRNTIYF.

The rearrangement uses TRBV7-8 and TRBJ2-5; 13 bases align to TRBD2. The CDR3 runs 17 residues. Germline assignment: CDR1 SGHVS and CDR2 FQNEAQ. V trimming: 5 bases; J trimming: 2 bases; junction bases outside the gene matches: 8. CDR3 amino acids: CASSATRLAGGQETQYF. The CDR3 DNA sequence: TGTGCCAGCAGCGCGACGCGACTAGCGGGAGGACAAGAGACCCAGTACTTC.

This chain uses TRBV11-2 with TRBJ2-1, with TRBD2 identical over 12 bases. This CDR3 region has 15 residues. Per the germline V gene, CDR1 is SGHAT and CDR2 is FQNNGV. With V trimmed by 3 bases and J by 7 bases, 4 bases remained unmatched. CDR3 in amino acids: CASSFTSGRRNEQFF. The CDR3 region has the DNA TGTGCCAGCAGCTTCACTAGCGGGAGGAGGAATGAGCAGTTCTTC.

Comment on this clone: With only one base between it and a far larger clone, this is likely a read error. The CDR3 sequence: CARSPTGAGETQYF. The CDR3 DNA reads as TGTGCCAGATCACCAACAGGGGCAGGGGAGACCCAGTACTTC. This sequence joins TRBV18 and TRBJ2-5; TRBD1 aligns across 7 bases. CDR1 is KGHSH and CDR2 is LQKENI in the germline V gene. CDR3 length: 14 amino acids.

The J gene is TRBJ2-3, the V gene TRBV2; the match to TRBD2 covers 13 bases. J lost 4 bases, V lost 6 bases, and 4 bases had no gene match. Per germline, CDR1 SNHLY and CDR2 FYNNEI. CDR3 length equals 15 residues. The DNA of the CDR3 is TGTGCCAGCAGACTAGCGGGAGGGTATCCAGATACGCAGTATTTT. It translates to CASRLAGGYPDTQYF.

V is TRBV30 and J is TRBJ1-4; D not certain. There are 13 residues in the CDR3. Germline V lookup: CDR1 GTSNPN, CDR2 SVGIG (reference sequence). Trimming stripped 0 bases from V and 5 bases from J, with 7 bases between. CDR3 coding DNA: TGTGCCTGGAGTGTATACAGAAATGAAAAACTGTTTTTT. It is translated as CAWSVYRNEKLFF.

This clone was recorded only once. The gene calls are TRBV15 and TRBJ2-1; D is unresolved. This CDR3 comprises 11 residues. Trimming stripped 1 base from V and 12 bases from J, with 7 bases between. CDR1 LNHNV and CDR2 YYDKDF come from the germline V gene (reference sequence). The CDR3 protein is CATSRGPGQFF. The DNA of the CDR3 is TGTGCCACCAGCAGAGGCCCGGGGCAGTTCTTC.